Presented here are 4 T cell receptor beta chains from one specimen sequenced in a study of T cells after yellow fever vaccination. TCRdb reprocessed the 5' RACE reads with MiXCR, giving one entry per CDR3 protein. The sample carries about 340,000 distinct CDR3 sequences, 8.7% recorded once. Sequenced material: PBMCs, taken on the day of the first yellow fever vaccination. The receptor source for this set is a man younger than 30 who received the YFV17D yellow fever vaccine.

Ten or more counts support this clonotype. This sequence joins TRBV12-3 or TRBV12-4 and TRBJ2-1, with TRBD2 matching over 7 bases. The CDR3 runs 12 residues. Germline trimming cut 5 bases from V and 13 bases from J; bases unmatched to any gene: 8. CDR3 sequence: CASSLPTSQQFF. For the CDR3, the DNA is TGTGCCAGCAGTCTCCCGACTAGCCAACAGTTCTTC.

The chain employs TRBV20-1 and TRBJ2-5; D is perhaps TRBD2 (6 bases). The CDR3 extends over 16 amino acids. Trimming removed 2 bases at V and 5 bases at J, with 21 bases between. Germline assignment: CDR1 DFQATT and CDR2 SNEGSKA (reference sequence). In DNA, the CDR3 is TGCAGTGCTAGATTAAGGAGGGCAGGGACGGGGGAGACCCAGTACTTC. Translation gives CSARLRRAGTGETQYF.

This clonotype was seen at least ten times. In DNA form, the CDR3 reads TGTGCCAGCAAGGGGAAGGGGGCCATGAATACGCAGTATTTT. This translates into CASKGKGAMNTQYF. The rearrangement links TRBV14 to TRBJ2-3; TRBD1 agrees at 7 bases. Germline V lookup: CDR1 SGHDN, CDR2 FVKESK. The trim removed 7 bases at V and 7 bases at J, leaving 11 bases unmatched. The CDR3 has 14 residues.

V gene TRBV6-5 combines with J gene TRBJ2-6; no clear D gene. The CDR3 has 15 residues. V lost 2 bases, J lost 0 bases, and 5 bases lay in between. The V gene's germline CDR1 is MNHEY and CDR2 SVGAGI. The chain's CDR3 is CASSYATSGANVLTF. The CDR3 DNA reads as TGTGCCAGCAGTTACGCGACCTCTGGGGCCAACGTCCTGACTTTC.